The 8 T cell receptor beta chains below were found in one sample sequenced in a study of blood T cells in healthy people across ages. The authors ran a second PCR of 7 to 11 cycles using a sample-barcoded 5' primer and a J-beta primer mix. A single record per CDR3 protein comes from TCRdb applying MiXCR to the 5' RACE reads. The sample has around 2 million distinct CDR3 sequences, about two fifths seen once. Sample: blood. These TCRs come from a human donor in good health.

This chain links TRBV4-1 with TRBJ2-5; D is possibly TRBD1 or TRBD2 (6 bases each). Looked up from germline, CDR1 is MGHRA and CDR2 is YSYEKL. Between the trimmed V and J ends, which lost 3 bases and 2 bases, there was a span of 13 bases. The CDR3 spans 15 residues. CDR3 region: CASSHLWGAQETQYF. As DNA, the CDR3 is TGCGCCAGCAGCCACCTATGGGGGGCGCAAGAGACCCAGTACTTC.

V is TRBV25-1 and J is TRBJ2-1; 14 bases match TRBD2. The V gene's germline CDR1 is MGHDK and CDR2 SYGVNS. This CDR3 is built from 18 residues. V was clipped by 2 bases and J by 7 bases; unmatched bases: 10. CDR3 amino acids: CASSEGRLAGGPKNEQFF. CDR3 in DNA: TGTGCCAGCAGTGAAGGTAGACTAGCGGGGGGGCCAAAAAATGAGCAGTTCTTC.

This chain links TRBV20-1 with TRBJ2-1; 9 bases line up with TRBD1. The length of the CDR3 is 15 residues. V gave up 6 bases and J gave up 8 bases; unmatched junction bases: 14. Germline V gene lookup returns CDR1 DFQATT and CDR2 SNEGSKA (reference sequence). The DNA of the CDR3 is TGCAGTGCAACCCGGGACAGGGTGTCGGGGGATGAGCAGTTCTTC. Translating gives CSATRDRVSGDEQFF.

The rearrangement links TRBV7-9 to TRBJ2-5; 13 bases match TRBD2. The length of the CDR3 is 17 residues. The germline CDR1 and CDR2 sequences are SEHNR and FQNEAQ (reference sequence). With V trimmed by 4 bases and J by 2 bases, 7 bases remained unmatched. This CDR3 reads CASSSRLAGGLQETQYF. DNA for the CDR3: TGTGCCAGCAGCTCGAGACTAGCGGGGGGCCTACAAGAGACCCAGTACTTC. Drawing the rest from reference TRBV7-9 and TRBJ2-5, the complete variable domain is DTGVSQNPRHKITKRGQNVTFRCDPISEHNRLYWYRQTLGQGPEFLTYFQNEAQLEKSRLLSDRFSAERPKGSFSTLEIQRTEQGDSAMYLCASSSRLAGGLQETQYFGPGTRLLVL.

Many counts were recorded for this clonotype. The chain uses TRBV4-1 and TRBJ2-7; D might be TRBD2 (5 bases). This CDR3 has 15 residues. The V end was cut by 3 bases, the J end by 3 bases, with 15 bases between. The germline V gene encodes CDR1 MGHRA and CDR2 YSYEKL. In DNA form, the CDR3 reads TGCGCCAGCAGCCACGGAGAGGGTCTACACTACGAGCAGTACTTC. This translates into CASSHGEGLHYEQYF.

The J gene is TRBJ1-1, the V gene TRBV29-1, with 8 bases matching TRBD1. This CDR3 has 14 amino acids. The trim removed 4 bases at V and 5 bases at J, leaving 9 bases unmatched. Germline V gene data show CDR1 as SQVTM and CDR2 as ANQGSEA. Written as DNA, the CDR3 is TGCAGCGTTGTCATGACAGGGGCGGGGACTGAAGCTTTCTTT. Residues: CSVVMTGAGTEAFF.

V gene TRBV6-4 combines with J gene TRBJ2-5; TRBD2 agrees at 9 bases. The CDR3 has 15 residues. V trimming: 3 bases; J trimming: 1 base; junction bases outside the gene matches: 3. Germline values: CDR1 MRHNA, CDR2 SNTAGT. CDR3 DNA sequence: TGTGCCAGCAGTGAAGTAGCGGGGGTCCAAGAGACCCAGTACTTC. This sequence encodes CASSEVAGVQETQYF.

The chain recombines TRBV7-2 with TRBJ2-4; D gene uncertain. Germline V lookup: CDR1 SGHTA, CDR2 FQGNSA. The CDR3 length is 15 residues. Trimming shortened V by 3 bases and J by 9 bases, and 18 bases separated the two germline ends. CDR3 residues: CASSLVVASESIQYF. CDR3 in DNA: TGTGCCAGCAGCTTGGTAGTGGCTTCGGAAAGCATTCAGTACTTC. The full variable domain, in which reference TRBV7-2 and TRBJ2-4 provide the parts outside the CDR3, is GAGVSQSPSNKVTEKGKDVELRCDPISGHTALYWYRQSLGQGLEFLIYFQGNSAPDKSGLPSDRFSAERTGGSVSTLTIQRTQQEDSAVYLCASSLVVASESIQYFGAGTRLSVL.